This TCR beta chain was retrieved from a study of T cells in tuberculosis. On the study more broadly: This South African cohort compared adolescents with or without latent tuberculosis against adults with active tuberculosis.

Tuberculin skin test and IGRA determined adolescents' latent tuberculosis status at entry. Study observations and caveats: Smaller distances to GMM-specific TCRs suggested their expansion in active tuberculosis.

Using immunoSEQ multiplex PCR, the repertoire was profiled, and TCRdb retains in-frame clones only, with some absent. The data hold 20,000 to 30,000 clones, with around 95% observed a single time. Remarks on this clone: The antigen is undetermined. The sample holds other DNA sequences that translate to the same CDR3.

Germline values: CDR1 MNHEY, CDR2 SVGAGI. The CDR3 has 15 amino acids. V dropped 2 bases and J dropped 1 base, with 10 bases sitting between them. The TCR originated in a donor aged 10 to 29 with latent tuberculosis or without tuberculosis infection. V usage is TRBV6-5 and J usage is TRBJ2-3; TRBD1 is a possible D gene (6 bases). The sequencing input was PBMCs. The CDR3 loop reads CASSYGAGGTDTQYF. The CDR3 nucleotides read TGTGCCAGCAGTTACGGGGCAGGGGGCACAGATACGCAGTATTTT.